Shown below are 2 T cell receptor beta chains from a single sample sequenced in a study of cytomegalovirus exposure and HLA in healthy donors. The PCR made use of 60 Vbeta and 13 Jbeta primers. Data came from immunoSEQ multiplex PCR; TCRdb stores just in-frame clones and leaves some out. The sample has 150,000 to 200,000 clones, approximately 84% seen once. The material sequenced was PBMCs. All receptors come from a woman under 40 in good health and CMV-seropositive.

The chain links TRBV9 to TRBJ2-1; the match to TRBD2 covers 11 bases. J gave up 0 bases and V 4 bases, and 6 bases lay outside the gene matches. Germline CDR1 SGDLS, CDR2 YYNGEE. The CDR3 spans 17 residues. CDR3 sequence reads: CASSIGLAGPSYNEQFF. The CDR3 coding sequence is TGTGCCAGCAGCATCGGACTAGCGGGCCCCTCCTACAATGAGCAGTTCTTC.

The chain couples TRBV2 to TRBJ2-7, with 9 bases aligning to TRBD1. The germline V gene has CDR1 SNHLY and CDR2 FYNNEI. V shed 8 bases, J shed 4 bases, and the junction held 0 bases outside the gene matches. The CDR3 is made up of 11 amino acids. The DNA of the CDR3 is TGTGCCAGCGGACAGGGGTACGAGCAGTACTTC. Translation: CASGQGYEQYF. The variable domain in full, with the rest retrieved from reference TRBV2 and TRBJ2-7, is EPEVTQTPSHQVTQMGQEVILRCVPISNHLYFYWYRQILGQKVEFLVSFYNNEISEKSEIFDDQFSVERPDGSNFTLKIRSTKLEDSAMYFCASGQGYEQYFGPGTRLTVT.